Listed below are T cell receptor beta chains from one sample, sequenced in a study of T cell responses to AZD1222 COVID-19 vaccine. TCRdb's table, derived via immunoSEQ multiplex PCR, lists solely in-frame clones and lacks some. This table holds 150,000 to 200,000 clones, roughly 94% found once. Sequencing was performed on peripheral blood, taken 28 days after the second AZD1222 dose. The receptors originated from an adult who received the AZD1222 COVID-19 vaccine. The CDR3 runs from the conserved cysteine through the conserved F or W. Each record gives: D gene, V gene, CDR3 length, clone size, J gene, CDR3 DNA, CDR3 protein. The D gene is left open where the match is weak. The size field is filled for only some rows; it gives once, few, many or a size class.

D gene: NA
V gene: TRBV15
CDR3 length: 18
clone size: NA
J gene: TRBJ1-4
CDR3 DNA: TGTGCCACCAGCAGGTCCCAGTTCGTAGGGGCCCCTAATGAAAAACTGTTTTTT
CDR3 protein: CATSRSQFVGAPNEKLFF

D gene: NA
V gene: TRBV7-2
CDR3 length: 14
clone size: NA
J gene: TRBJ2-7
CDR3 DNA: TGTGCCAGCAACTCGGGGGGCGGGTTATACGAGCAGTACTTC
CDR3 protein: CASNSGGGLYEQYF

D gene: TRBD2
V gene: TRBV29-1
CDR3 length: 15
clone size: NA
J gene: TRBJ2-1
CDR3 DNA: TGCAGCGTTGAACCAGGACTAGCGCTCTACAATGAGCAGTTCTTC
CDR3 protein: CSVEPGLALYNEQFF

D gene: NA
V gene: TRBV14
CDR3 length: 14
clone size: NA
J gene: TRBJ2-7
CDR3 DNA: TGTGCCAGCAGCCAAGATCTGACTTCCTACGAGCAGTACTTC
CDR3 protein: CASSQDLTSYEQYF

D gene: NA
V gene: TRBV19
CDR3 length: 15
clone size: NA
J gene: TRBJ2-7
CDR3 DNA: TGTGCCAGTAGTATAAGCGGGTACAGCTCCTACGAGCAGTACTTC
CDR3 protein: CASSISGYSSYEQYF

D gene: TRBD2
V gene: TRBV30
CDR3 length: 15
clone size: NA
J gene: TRBJ2-1
CDR3 DNA: TGTGCCTGGAGCGCCTTAGCGGGAGTGGGGAATGAGCAGTTCTTC
CDR3 protein: CAWSALAGVGNEQFF

D gene: NA
V gene: TRBV4-3
CDR3 length: 15
clone size: NA
J gene: TRBJ1-5
CDR3 DNA: TGCGCCAGCAGCCAAGGGGTTACAAGCAATCAGCCCCAGCATTTT
CDR3 protein: CASSQGVTSNQPQHF

D gene: NA
V gene: TRBV4-1
CDR3 length: 15
clone size: NA
J gene: TRBJ1-1
CDR3 DNA: TGCGCCAGCAGCCAGTCGACGGGCAGGAGGGCTGAAGCTTTCTTT
CDR3 protein: CASSQSTGRRAEAFF

D gene: TRBD1
V gene: TRBV2
CDR3 length: 15
clone size: NA
J gene: TRBJ2-3
CDR3 DNA: TGTGCCAGCAGTTCGACAGGGGAATTGGGAGATACGCAGTATTTT
CDR3 protein: CASSSTGELGDTQYF

D gene: NA
V gene: TRBV27
CDR3 length: 14
clone size: NA
J gene: TRBJ1-1
CDR3 DNA: TGTGCCAGCAGTCGCCGGGGGGGAGCCACTGAAGCTTTCTTT
CDR3 protein: CASSRRGGATEAFF

D gene: TRBD1
V gene: TRBV19
CDR3 length: 14
clone size: NA
J gene: TRBJ2-7
CDR3 DNA: TGTGCCAGTACCAAGGGACAGGGCGCCTACGAGCAGTACTTC
CDR3 protein: CASTKGQGAYEQYF

D gene: NA
V gene: TRBV30
CDR3 length: 12
clone size: NA
J gene: TRBJ1-1
CDR3 DNA: TGTGCCTGGAGTGGGTCTAACACTGAAGCTTTCTTT
CDR3 protein: CAWSGSNTEAFF

D gene: TRBD1
V gene: TRBV5-1
CDR3 length: 13
clone size: once
J gene: TRBJ1-2
CDR3 DNA: TGCGCCAGCACCTGGACAGGGGAGTCTGGCTACACCTTC
CDR3 protein: CASTWTGESGYTF

D gene: NA
V gene: TRBV30
CDR3 length: 13
clone size: NA
J gene: TRBJ1-5
CDR3 DNA: TGTGCCTGGAGGTACAGCGACAATCAGCCCCAGCATTTT
CDR3 protein: CAWRYSDNQPQHF

D gene: NA
V gene: TRBV5-1
CDR3 length: 13
clone size: NA
J gene: TRBJ2-7
CDR3 DNA: TGCGCCAGCAGCTACGGGGGCGAAGGAGAGCAGTACTTC
CDR3 protein: CASSYGGEGEQYF

D gene: NA
V gene: TRBV4-2
CDR3 length: 15
clone size: NA
J gene: TRBJ2-7
CDR3 DNA: TGTGCCAGCAGCCAAGCATCGGGGTCCCCCTACGAGCAGTACTTC
CDR3 protein: CASSQASGSPYEQYF

D gene: NA
V gene: TRBV6-4
CDR3 length: 14
clone size: NA
J gene: TRBJ2-3
CDR3 DNA: TGTGCCAGCAGTGACAGGGGGGAGACAGATACGCAGTATTTT
CDR3 protein: CASSDRGETDTQYF

D gene: NA
V gene: TRBV30
CDR3 length: 12
clone size: NA
J gene: TRBJ2-1
CDR3 DNA: TGTGCCTGGACCTCAGGAGCACATGAGCAGTTCTTC
CDR3 protein: CAWTSGAHEQFF

D gene: TRBD1
V gene: TRBV6-4
CDR3 length: 14
clone size: NA
J gene: TRBJ1-1
CDR3 DNA: TGTGCCAGCAGTTTCAACAGGGGGCAGGGTGAAGCTTTCTTT
CDR3 protein: CASSFNRGQGEAFF

D gene: NA
V gene: TRBV28
CDR3 length: 17
clone size: NA
J gene: TRBJ2-7
CDR3 DNA: TGTGCCAGCATCCCTAGAGGGGGGGCAGGGCACTCCTACGAGCAGTACTTC
CDR3 protein: CASIPRGGAGHSYEQYF

D gene: NA
V gene: TRBV27
CDR3 length: 15
clone size: NA
J gene: TRBJ1-6
CDR3 DNA: TGTGCCAGCAGTTTATCGTTGCAGCCTAATTCACCCCTCCACTTT
CDR3 protein: CASSLSLQPNSPLHF

D gene: NA
V gene: TRBV19
CDR3 length: 14
clone size: NA
J gene: TRBJ1-1
CDR3 DNA: TGTGCCAGTAGTATTTGGGGGGATGACACTGAAGCTTTCTTT
CDR3 protein: CASSIWGDDTEAFF

D gene: TRBD1
V gene: TRBV28
CDR3 length: 13
clone size: NA
J gene: TRBJ1-2
CDR3 DNA: TGTGCCAGCACCATCCGACAGGGAGGTGGCTACACCTTC
CDR3 protein: CASTIRQGGGYTF

D gene: TRBD1
V gene: TRBV5-1
CDR3 length: 15
clone size: NA
J gene: TRBJ2-1
CDR3 DNA: TGCGCCAGCAGCGCAGGACAGGGGGATAACAATGAGCAGTTCTTC
CDR3 protein: CASSAGQGDNNEQFF

D gene: NA
V gene: TRBV5-1
CDR3 length: 12
clone size: NA
J gene: TRBJ2-1
CDR3 DNA: TGCGCCAGCAGCCCGGAGGGGGACCCTCAGTTCTTC
CDR3 protein: CASSPEGDPQFF

D gene: NA
V gene: TRBV24-1
CDR3 length: 14
clone size: NA
J gene: TRBJ2-2
CDR3 DNA: TGTGCCACCAGTGATTTATCCGACACCGGGGAGCTGTTTTTT
CDR3 protein: CATSDLSDTGELFF

D gene: NA
V gene: TRBV6-5
CDR3 length: 13
clone size: NA
J gene: TRBJ2-7
CDR3 DNA: TGTGCCAGCAGGGCCGGTAACTCCTACGAGCAGTACTTC
CDR3 protein: CASRAGNSYEQYF

D gene: NA
V gene: TRBV7-8
CDR3 length: 15
clone size: NA
J gene: TRBJ1-5
CDR3 DNA: TGTGCCAGCAGCCCGCGGGACGGGGGCAATCAGCCCCAGCATTTT
CDR3 protein: CASSPRDGGNQPQHF

D gene: NA
V gene: TRBV14
CDR3 length: 14
clone size: NA
J gene: TRBJ2-1
CDR3 DNA: TGTGCCAGCAGCCCCCTGGTCTCCTACAATGAGCAGTTCTTC
CDR3 protein: CASSPLVSYNEQFF

D gene: NA
V gene: TRBV29-1
CDR3 length: 12
clone size: NA
J gene: TRBJ1-2
CDR3 DNA: TGCAGCGTTGGAGGGCAGGGGCTGGGCTACACCTTC
CDR3 protein: CSVGGQGLGYTF

D gene: TRBD1
V gene: TRBV5-4
CDR3 length: 15
clone size: once
J gene: TRBJ2-1
CDR3 DNA: TGTGCCAGCAGCCAGGGACAGGACCTCTACAATGAGCAGTTCTTC
CDR3 protein: CASSQGQDLYNEQFF

D gene: NA
V gene: TRBV11-2
CDR3 length: 16
clone size: NA
J gene: TRBJ1-1
CDR3 DNA: TGTGCCAGCAGCCTCAGGGAAGGGGGGCGAAACACTGAAGCTTTCTTT
CDR3 protein: CASSLREGGRNTEAFF

D gene: NA
V gene: TRBV25-1
CDR3 length: 14
clone size: NA
J gene: TRBJ1-2
CDR3 DNA: TGTGCCAGCTCGAAGGAGGGGGGGGGCTATGGCTACACCTTC
CDR3 protein: CASSKEGGGYGYTF

D gene: TRBD2
V gene: TRBV28
CDR3 length: 15
clone size: NA
J gene: TRBJ2-1
CDR3 DNA: TGTGCCAGCAGTTTAGGAGGGAGGGCCGGGAATGAGCAGTTCTTC
CDR3 protein: CASSLGGRAGNEQFF

D gene: NA
V gene: TRBV6-1
CDR3 length: 14
clone size: NA
J gene: TRBJ2-6
CDR3 DNA: TGTGCCAGCAGTGAAGGCCCTGGGGCCAACGTCCTGACTTTC
CDR3 protein: CASSEGPGANVLTF

D gene: NA
V gene: TRBV25-1
CDR3 length: 12
clone size: once
J gene: TRBJ1-5
CDR3 DNA: TGTGCCAGCAGTGGTGGGGACCCCACCGTTCATTTT
CDR3 protein: CASSGGDPTVHF

D gene: NA
V gene: TRBV9
CDR3 length: 14
clone size: NA
J gene: TRBJ2-7
CDR3 DNA: TGTGCCAGCGGGAGGGCAGGGGAAAGCTACGAGCAGTACTTC
CDR3 protein: CASGRAGESYEQYF

D gene: NA
V gene: TRBV19
CDR3 length: 13
clone size: once
J gene: TRBJ1-2
CDR3 DNA: TGTGCCAGTATGACAGGCGGGTTCGGCGGCTACACCTTC
CDR3 protein: CASMTGGFGGYTF

D gene: NA
V gene: TRBV3-1/TRBV3-2
CDR3 length: 16
clone size: NA
J gene: TRBJ2-1
CDR3 DNA: TGTGCCAGCAGCCACAGGGACACCTACGGCGGCGATGAGCAGTTCTTC
CDR3 protein: CASSHRDTYGGDEQFF

D gene: NA
V gene: TRBV28
CDR3 length: 16
clone size: NA
J gene: TRBJ1-1
CDR3 DNA: TGTGCCAGCAGTTCGCCCAGAGGTAGGGGGAACACTGAAGCTTTCTTT
CDR3 protein: CASSSPRGRGNTEAFF

D gene: NA
V gene: TRBV6-5
CDR3 length: 14
clone size: NA
J gene: TRBJ1-3
CDR3 DNA: TGTGCCAGCAGGGCCCGGGGCTCTGGAAACACCATATATTTT
CDR3 protein: CASRARGSGNTIYF

D gene: NA
V gene: TRBV18
CDR3 length: 13
clone size: once
J gene: TRBJ1-1
CDR3 DNA: TGTGCCAGCTCACCTTCGACAGACACTGAAGCTTTCTTT
CDR3 protein: CASSPSTDTEAFF

D gene: NA
V gene: TRBV6-5
CDR3 length: 14
clone size: NA
J gene: TRBJ2-1
CDR3 DNA: TGTGCCAGCAGTTTTGCGGCCGTTTCCAATGAGCAGTTCTTC
CDR3 protein: CASSFAAVSNEQFF

D gene: NA
V gene: TRBV24-1
CDR3 length: 13
clone size: NA
J gene: TRBJ2-7
CDR3 DNA: TGTGCCACCAGTGATTTGTGGGACACGGAGCAGTACTTC
CDR3 protein: CATSDLWDTEQYF

D gene: TRBD1
V gene: TRBV29-1
CDR3 length: 13
clone size: once
J gene: TRBJ1-5
CDR3 DNA: TGCAGCGCCACCACAGGGGGAGGTCAGCCCCAGCATTTT
CDR3 protein: CSATTGGGQPQHF

D gene: NA
V gene: TRBV7-2
CDR3 length: 15
clone size: NA
J gene: TRBJ2-1
CDR3 DNA: TGTGCCAGCAGCCGGGACTTGAGCTCCTACAATGAGCAGTTCTTC
CDR3 protein: CASSRDLSSYNEQFF

D gene: NA
V gene: TRBV28
CDR3 length: 16
clone size: NA
J gene: TRBJ1-3
CDR3 DNA: TGTGCCAGCAGCCCGCCGGGGGGCCTCTCTGGAAACACCATATATTTT
CDR3 protein: CASSPPGGLSGNTIYF

D gene: NA
V gene: TRBV6-4
CDR3 length: 13
clone size: few
J gene: TRBJ1-5
CDR3 DNA: TGTGCCAGCAGTGAACAGGAGGATCAGCCCCAGCATTTT
CDR3 protein: CASSEQEDQPQHF

D gene: NA
V gene: TRBV28
CDR3 length: 16
clone size: NA
J gene: TRBJ1-5
CDR3 DNA: TGTGCCAGCAGCCCCCTGGCGGTTTATAGCAATCAGCCCCAGCATTTT
CDR3 protein: CASSPLAVYSNQPQHF

D gene: NA
V gene: TRBV7-2
CDR3 length: 16
clone size: once
J gene: TRBJ1-3
CDR3 DNA: TGTGCCAGCAGCTTAGTACCTCTGAGGACTGGAAACACCATATATTTT
CDR3 protein: CASSLVPLRTGNTIYF

D gene: NA
V gene: TRBV5-4
CDR3 length: 14
clone size: few
J gene: TRBJ1-6
CDR3 DNA: TGTGCCAGCAGCTTTCAAGCTTATAATTCACCCCTCCACTTT
CDR3 protein: CASSFQAYNSPLHF

D gene: TRBD1
V gene: TRBV4-1
CDR3 length: 16
clone size: NA
J gene: TRBJ1-4
CDR3 DNA: TGCGCCAGCAGCCAAGGGCGGGGACAGAAAAATGAAAAACTGTTTTTT
CDR3 protein: CASSQGRGQKNEKLFF

D gene: NA
V gene: TRBV2
CDR3 length: 16
clone size: NA
J gene: TRBJ1-5
CDR3 DNA: TGTGCCAGCAGCGCTATGCTGAGGGCTAGCAATCAGCCCCAGCATTTT
CDR3 protein: CASSAMLRASNQPQHF

D gene: TRBD2
V gene: TRBV4-1
CDR3 length: 21
clone size: NA
J gene: TRBJ2-3
CDR3 DNA: TGCGCCAGCAGCCAAGCCACCGCCGGGACTAGCGGGAGAGGGAGCACAGATACGCAGTATTTT
CDR3 protein: CASSQATAGTSGRGSTDTQYF

D gene: NA
V gene: TRBV25-1
CDR3 length: 15
clone size: NA
J gene: TRBJ1-5
CDR3 DNA: TGTGCCAGCAGTGAATCGGGAGTTAGCAATCAGCCCCAGCATTTT
CDR3 protein: CASSESGVSNQPQHF

D gene: NA
V gene: TRBV10-3
CDR3 length: 16
clone size: NA
J gene: TRBJ1-2
CDR3 DNA: TGTGCCATCAGTGATTCGGTCGTACGAAGGGCTTATGGCTACACCTTC
CDR3 protein: CAISDSVVRRAYGYTF

D gene: TRBD2
V gene: TRBV20-1
CDR3 length: 16
clone size: NA
J gene: TRBJ2-1
CDR3 DNA: TGCAGTGCTAGTGGGGCCCCTAGCGGGGAGTACAATGAGCAGTTCTTC
CDR3 protein: CSASGAPSGEYNEQFF

D gene: NA
V gene: TRBV29-1
CDR3 length: 11
clone size: NA
J gene: TRBJ2-7
CDR3 DNA: TGCAGCGTTGCTCACGGGTACGAGCAGTACTTC
CDR3 protein: CSVAHGYEQYF

D gene: NA
V gene: TRBV28
CDR3 length: 13
clone size: once
J gene: TRBJ2-2
CDR3 DNA: TGTGCCAGCAGAGGGGGGCGCGCCGGGGAGCTGTTTTTT
CDR3 protein: CASRGGRAGELFF